This T cell receptor beta chain appears in the sequencing data of a study of spatial heterogeneity in lung cancer. Study at large: Median follow-up for sequenced PBMC samples was about two years after resection, when such samples existed. Beta-chain sequences consistently outnumbered alpha-chain sequences in detection. The library had UMIs, and each TCR and UMI pair averaged more than ten raw reads.

Time point defined: blood at routine non-recurrence follow-up after resection. The sequenced material consisted of unsorted whole RNA from tumor, nontumor lung or frozen PBMC. A single record per CDR3 protein comes from TCRdb applying MiXCR to the 5' RACE reads. The sample consists of over 40,000 distinct CDR3 sequences, approximately 12% of them appearing once. A few counts support this clonotype. The CDR3 is 18 amino acids. Germline assignment: CDR1 SEHNR and CDR2 FQNEAQ (reference sequence). V was pared by 6 bases and J by 0 bases, with 20 bases between. This chain joins TRBV7-9 and TRBJ1-4; D possibly corresponds to TRBD1 (6 bases). The sequence came from a male donor with early-stage non-small cell lung cancer. Specimen: PBMCs, collected at follow-up. Here the CDR3 DNA reads TGTGCCAGCAGTCCGATCTGGGGGCAAGGCGCAACTAATGAAAAACTGTTTTTT. Protein: CASSPIWGQGATNEKLFF.